These T cell receptor beta chains were read from a single sample in a study of blood T cell repertoires in COVID-19. Assay used: immunoSEQ multiplex PCR; TCRdb lists only in-frame clones, some missing. The sample records hundreds of thousands of clones, 80% to 95% being singletons. Input material: peripheral blood. The receptors originated from a man in his 60s with COVID-19, enrolled during active disease. Each CDR3 is given with its conserved first and last residue. The D gene is left open where the match is weak. Size values are once, few and many counts, or a class for expanded clones, and some rows have none.

abundance | d_gene | j_gene | len | v_gene | CDR3aa | CDR3nt
once | - | TRBJ1-3 | 16 | TRBV2 | CASNPQGTGKRHTIYF | TGTGCCAGCAACCCCCAGGGAACAGGGAAGAGGCACACCATATATTTT
- | - | TRBJ1-1 | 16 | TRBV28 | CASRIQGFSMNTEAFF | TGTGCCAGCAGGATACAGGGATTTTCGATGAACACTGAAGCTTTCTTT
few | - | TRBJ2-2 | 16 | TRBV7-9 | CASRPQGGLETGELFF | TGTGCCAGCAGGCCTCAGGGGGGACTAGAGACCGGGGAGCTGTTTTTT
- | TRBD1 | TRBJ1-2 | 14 | TRBV6-6 | CASSRGQGAWGYTF | TGTGCCAGCAGTCGCGGACAGGGGGCCTGGGGCTACACCTTC
- | TRBD1 | TRBJ1-1 | 13 | TRBV6-1 | CASSDRTGGVAFF | TGTGCCAGCAGTGATCGGACAGGTGGGGTAGCTTTCTTT
- | TRBD2 | TRBJ2-7 | 15 | TRBV5-1 | CASSLVTGGSYEQYF | TGCGCCAGCAGCTTGGTAACGGGGGGTTCCTACGAGCAGTACTTC
- | - | TRBJ2-3 | 15 | TRBV19 | CASSQGGRITDTQYF | TGTGCCAGTAGTCAGGGGGGCCGGATAACAGATACGCAGTATTTT
- | - | TRBJ2-7 | 15 | TRBV9 | CASSASSSSPYEQYF | TGTGCCAGCAGCGCCTCGAGCTCGAGTCCCTACGAGCAGTACTTC
once | - | TRBJ2-1 | 15 | TRBV7-3 | CASSLRAGTNNEQFF | TGTGCCAGCAGCTTAAGGGCAGGCACCAACAATGAGCAGTTCTTC
- | - | TRBJ1-4 | 16 | TRBV2 | CASSESTRGTNEKLFF | TGTGCCAGCAGTGAATCAACCAGGGGAACTAATGAAAAACTGTTTTTT
- | TRBD1 | TRBJ2-6 | 17 | TRBV9 | CASSPRTGGSGANVLTF | TGTGCCAGCAGCCCCCGGACAGGTGGATCTGGGGCCAACGTCCTGACTTTC
- | TRBD1 | TRBJ1-4 | 15 | TRBV19 | CASSITGTAVEKLFF | TGTGCCAGTAGTATCACTGGGACAGCGGTTGAAAAACTGTTTTTT
few | - | TRBJ1-1 | 14 | TRBV6-6 | CASSSGQRYTEAFF | TGTGCCAGCAGTTCCGGACAGAGATACACTGAAGCTTTCTTT
- | TRBD2 | TRBJ2-7 | 15 | TRBV3-1/TRBV3-2 | CASSRGGTAGGLAYF | TGTGCCAGCAGCCGGGGCGGGACGGCCGGCGGACTAGCGTACTTC
- | - | TRBJ1-6 | 15 | TRBV9 | CASSVGAVRNSPLHF | TGTGCCAGCAGCGTAGGTGCTGTGCGCAATTCACCCCTCCACTTT
- | - | TRBJ2-5 | 14 | TRBV5-1 | CASRFSDNQETQYF | TGCGCCAGCAGGTTTAGCGACAACCAAGAGACCCAGTACTTC
- | TRBD2 | TRBJ2-1 | 16 | TRBV18 | CASSPGLAGGNNEQFF | TGTGCCAGCTCACCAGGACTAGCGGGAGGCAACAATGAGCAGTTCTTC
- | - | TRBJ1-4 | 14 | TRBV4-2 | CASSQDGSYEKLFF | TGTGCCAGCAGCCAAGATGGGAGCTATGAAAAACTGTTTTTT
- | TRBD1 | TRBJ1-1 | 14 | TRBV7-2 | CASSLRRQGDGAFF | TGTGCCAGCAGCCTCCGGCGACAGGGGGACGGAGCTTTCTTT
- | TRBD2 | TRBJ2-1 | 16 | TRBV3-1/TRBV3-2 | CASSYGTSGGYNEQFF | TGTGCCAGCAGCTATGGGACTAGCGGGGGTTACAATGAGCAGTTCTTC